This TCR beta chain derives from a study of human T cells and chemical hapten exposure. Across the study: Alopecia universalis, totalis or areata was present in patients who were mostly female.

The library attached unique molecular identifiers to individual cDNA molecules. TCRdb ran MiXCR on the RACE reads and lists one entry per CDR3 protein. The repertoire holds about 360,000 distinct CDR3 sequences, with approximately 4.4% as singletons. The time point here: patch test 1, 2 weeks after DPC sensitization. Specified treatment: therapeutic diphenylcyclopropenone sensitization with weekly scalp DPC. At every patch-test visit, blood was drawn before the patch test was applied. Total RNA was isolated from whole blood that had not been fractionated. This clonotype was counted many times. The sequencing here drew on whole blood, taken in connection with sensitization to the hapten diphenylcyclopropenone (DPC). This TCR was sampled from a woman aged 45 to 65 with alopecia areata. Some clones in this sample may be carry-over from other donors' samples.

DNA for the CDR3: TGTGCCAGCAGGTTCGACAGGGTGTTAGATACGCAGTATTTT. Translating it yields CASRFDRVLDTQYF. J is TRBJ2-3 and V is TRBV2, with 7 nucleotides matching TRBD1. Germline V gene lookup returns CDR1 SNHLY and CDR2 FYNNEI. The CDR3 runs 14 residues. With 6 bases clipped from V and 5 bases from J, the junction kept 8 bases outside the gene matches.